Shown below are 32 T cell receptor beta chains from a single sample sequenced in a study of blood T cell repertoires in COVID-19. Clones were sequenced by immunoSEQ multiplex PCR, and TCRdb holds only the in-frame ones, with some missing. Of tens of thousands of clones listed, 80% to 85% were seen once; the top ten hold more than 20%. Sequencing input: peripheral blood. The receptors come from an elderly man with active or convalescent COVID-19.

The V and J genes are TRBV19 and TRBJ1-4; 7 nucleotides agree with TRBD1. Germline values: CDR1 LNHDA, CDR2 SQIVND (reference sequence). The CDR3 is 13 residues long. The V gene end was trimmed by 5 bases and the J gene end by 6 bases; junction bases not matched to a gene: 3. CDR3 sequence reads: CASSRDRYEKLFF. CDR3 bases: TGTGCCAGTAGTCGGGACAGATATGAAAAACTGTTTTTT.

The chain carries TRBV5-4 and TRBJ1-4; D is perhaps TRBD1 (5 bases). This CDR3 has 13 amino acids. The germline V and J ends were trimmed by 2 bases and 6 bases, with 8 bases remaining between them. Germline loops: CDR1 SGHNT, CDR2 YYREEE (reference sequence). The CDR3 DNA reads TGTGCCAGCAGCTTTGGGGCGGATGAAAAACTGTTTTTT. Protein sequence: CASSFGADEKLFF.

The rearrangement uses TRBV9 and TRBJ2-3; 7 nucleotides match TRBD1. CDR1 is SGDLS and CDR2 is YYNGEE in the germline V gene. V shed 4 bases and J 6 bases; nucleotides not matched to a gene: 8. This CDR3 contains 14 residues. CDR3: CASSPGTAADTQYF. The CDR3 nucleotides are TGTGCCAGCAGCCCCGGGACAGCCGCGGATACGCAGTATTTT.

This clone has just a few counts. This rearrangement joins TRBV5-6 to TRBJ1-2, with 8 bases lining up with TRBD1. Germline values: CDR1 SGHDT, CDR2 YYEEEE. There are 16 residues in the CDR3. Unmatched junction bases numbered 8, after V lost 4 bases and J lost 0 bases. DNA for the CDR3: TGTGCCAGCAGCCTCTACGGACAGGGTGCTAACTATGGCTACACCTTC. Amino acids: CASSLYGQGANYGYTF.

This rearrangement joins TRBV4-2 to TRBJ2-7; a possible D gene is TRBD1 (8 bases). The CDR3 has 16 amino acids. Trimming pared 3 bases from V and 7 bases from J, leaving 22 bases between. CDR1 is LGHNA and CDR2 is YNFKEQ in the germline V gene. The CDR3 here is CASSQRGGQDFVEQYF. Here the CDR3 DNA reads TGTGCCAGCAGCCAGAGGGGGGGACAGGACTTCGTGGAGCAGTACTTC.

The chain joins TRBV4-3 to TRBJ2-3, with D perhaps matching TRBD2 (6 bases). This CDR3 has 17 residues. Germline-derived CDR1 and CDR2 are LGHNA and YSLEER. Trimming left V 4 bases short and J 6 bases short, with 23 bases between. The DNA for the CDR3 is TGCGCCAGCAGCCGGAGACCCGGGAGATCACGCCCTGATACGCAGTATTTT. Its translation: CASSRRPGRSRPDTQYF.

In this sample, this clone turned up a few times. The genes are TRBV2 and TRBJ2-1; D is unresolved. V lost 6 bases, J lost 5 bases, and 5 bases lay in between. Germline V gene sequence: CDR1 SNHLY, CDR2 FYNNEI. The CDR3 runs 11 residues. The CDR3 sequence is CASRENNEQFF. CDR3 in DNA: TGTGCCAGCAGGGAGAACAATGAGCAGTTCTTC.

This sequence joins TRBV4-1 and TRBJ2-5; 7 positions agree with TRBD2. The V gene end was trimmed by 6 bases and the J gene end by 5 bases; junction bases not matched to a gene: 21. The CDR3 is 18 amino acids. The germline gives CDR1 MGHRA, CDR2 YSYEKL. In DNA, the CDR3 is TGCGCCAGCAGTGAGTTGCCCGTGAGGCGGGGGAGGAGGGAGACCCAGTACTTC. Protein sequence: CASSELPVRRGRRETQYF.

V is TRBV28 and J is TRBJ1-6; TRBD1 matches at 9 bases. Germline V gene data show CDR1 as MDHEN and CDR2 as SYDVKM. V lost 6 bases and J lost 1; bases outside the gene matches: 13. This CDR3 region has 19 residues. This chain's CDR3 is CASRPRTGVHISYNSPLHF. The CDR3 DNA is TGTGCCAGCAGACCGCGGACAGGGGTCCATATTTCCTATAATTCACCCCTCCACTTT.

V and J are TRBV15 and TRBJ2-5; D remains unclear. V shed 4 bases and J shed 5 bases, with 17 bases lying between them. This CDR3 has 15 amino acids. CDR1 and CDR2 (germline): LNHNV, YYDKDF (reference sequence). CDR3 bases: TGTGCCACCAGCAATTTAAGTGGTTTCGGGGAGACCCAGTACTTC. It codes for CATSNLSGFGETQYF.

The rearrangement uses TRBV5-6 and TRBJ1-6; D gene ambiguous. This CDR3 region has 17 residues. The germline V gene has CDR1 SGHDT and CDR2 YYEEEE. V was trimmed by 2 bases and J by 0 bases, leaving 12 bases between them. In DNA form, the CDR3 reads TGTGCCAGCAGCTTTGCCGGGAGGAGCTCCTATAATTCACCCCTCCACTTT. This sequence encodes CASSFAGRSSYNSPLHF.

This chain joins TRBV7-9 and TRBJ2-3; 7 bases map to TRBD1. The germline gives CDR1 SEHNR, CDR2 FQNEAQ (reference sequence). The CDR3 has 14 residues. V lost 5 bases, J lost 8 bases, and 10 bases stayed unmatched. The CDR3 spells CASSQDRLWGTQYF. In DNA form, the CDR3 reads TGTGCCAGCAGCCAGGACAGGTTGTGGGGTACGCAGTATTTT.

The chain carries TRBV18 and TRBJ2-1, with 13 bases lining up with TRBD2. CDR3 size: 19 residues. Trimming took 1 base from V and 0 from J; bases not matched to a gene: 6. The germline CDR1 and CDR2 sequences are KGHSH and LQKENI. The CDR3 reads CASSPRTSGSRSSYNEQFF. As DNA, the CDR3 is TGTGCCAGCTCACCACGGACTAGCGGGAGTCGGAGCTCCTACAATGAGCAGTTCTTC.

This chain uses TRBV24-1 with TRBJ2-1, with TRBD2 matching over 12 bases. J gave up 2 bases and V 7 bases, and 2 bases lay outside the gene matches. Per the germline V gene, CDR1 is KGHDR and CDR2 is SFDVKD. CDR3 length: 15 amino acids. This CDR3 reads CATRTSGGPYNEQFF. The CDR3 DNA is TGTGCCACCAGGACTAGCGGGGGACCCTACAATGAGCAGTTCTTC.

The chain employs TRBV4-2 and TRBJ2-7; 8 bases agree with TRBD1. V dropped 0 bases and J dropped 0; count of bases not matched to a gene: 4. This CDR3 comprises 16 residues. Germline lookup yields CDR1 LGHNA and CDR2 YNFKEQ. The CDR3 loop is CASSQEITGGSYEQYF. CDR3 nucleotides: TGTGCCAGCAGCCAAGAGATTACAGGGGGCTCCTACGAGCAGTACTTC.

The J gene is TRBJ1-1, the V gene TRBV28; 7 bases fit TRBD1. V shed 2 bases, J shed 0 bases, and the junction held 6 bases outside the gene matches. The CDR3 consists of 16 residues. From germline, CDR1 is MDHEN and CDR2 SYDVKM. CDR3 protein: CASSLNPTGMNTEAFF. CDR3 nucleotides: TGTGCCAGCAGTTTAAACCCGACAGGGATGAACACTGAAGCTTTCTTT.

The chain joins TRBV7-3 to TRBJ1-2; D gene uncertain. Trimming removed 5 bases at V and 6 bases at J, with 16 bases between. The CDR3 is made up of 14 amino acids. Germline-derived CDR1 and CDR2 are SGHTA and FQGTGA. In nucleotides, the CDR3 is TGTGCCAGCAGCGCCACAACAGAGCCGCATGGCTACACCTTC. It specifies CASSATTEPHGYTF.

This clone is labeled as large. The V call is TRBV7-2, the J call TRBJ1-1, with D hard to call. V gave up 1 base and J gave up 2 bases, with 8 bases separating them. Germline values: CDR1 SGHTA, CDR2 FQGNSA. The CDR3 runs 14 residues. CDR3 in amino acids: CASSLVYRNTEAFF. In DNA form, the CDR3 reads TGTGCCAGCAGCTTAGTTTACAGAAACACTGAAGCTTTCTTT.

The CDR3 DNA reads as TGCGCCAGCAGCCAAGCGGGGACAGCTAACTATGGCTACACCTTC. Protein product: CASSQAGTANYGYTF. This sequence joins TRBV4-3 and TRBJ1-2; TRBD1 agrees at 7 bases. The CDR3 is 15 residues long. V shed 1 base, J shed 0 bases, and the junction held 2 bases outside the gene matches. The germline V gene has CDR1 LGHNA and CDR2 YSLEER.

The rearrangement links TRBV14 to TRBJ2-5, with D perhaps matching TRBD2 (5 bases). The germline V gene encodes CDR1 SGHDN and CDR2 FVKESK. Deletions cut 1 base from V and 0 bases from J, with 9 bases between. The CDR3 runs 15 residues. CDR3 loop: CASSQGTGYQETQYF. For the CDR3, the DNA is TGTGCCAGCAGCCAAGGAACGGGGTACCAAGAGACCCAGTACTTC.

In DNA, the CDR3 is TGTGCCAGCAGCCAAGATAACAGGGGCCGGGAAGCTTTCTTT. Protein product: CASSQDNRGREAFF. The chain employs TRBV3-1 (or the pseudogene TRBV3-2) and TRBJ1-1; 7 nucleotides align to TRBD1. CDR1 and CDR2 from the germline V gene are LGHDT and YNNKEL (reference sequence). This CDR3 is built from 14 residues. J lost 8 bases, V lost 0 bases, and 6 bases had no gene match.

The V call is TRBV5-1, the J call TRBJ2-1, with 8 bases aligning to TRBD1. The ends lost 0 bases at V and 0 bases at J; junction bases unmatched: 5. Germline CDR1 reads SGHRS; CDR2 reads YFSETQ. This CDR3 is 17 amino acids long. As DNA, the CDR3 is TGCGCCAGCAGCTTGGGACAGGGGAAAACCTCCTACAATGAGCAGTTCTTC. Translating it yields CASSLGQGKTSYNEQFF.

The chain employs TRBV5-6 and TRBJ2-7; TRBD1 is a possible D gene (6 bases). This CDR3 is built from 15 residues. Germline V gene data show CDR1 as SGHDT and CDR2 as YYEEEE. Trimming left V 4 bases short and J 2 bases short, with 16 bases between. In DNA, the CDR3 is TGTGCCAGCAGCATACCGGGACAAAGACCCTACGAGCAGTACTTC. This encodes CASSIPGQRPYEQYF.

The CDR3 coding sequence is TGTGCCAGTAGTCTCCAACCCCAGGGTGCCAGCAATCAGCCCCAGCATTTT. This encodes CASSLQPQGASNQPQHF. The V gene is TRBV19, the J gene TRBJ1-5, with D possibly matching TRBD1 (5 bases). The length of the CDR3 is 17 residues. The ends were cut back, 5 bases at V and 1 base at J, with 18 bases in the middle. Per the germline V gene, CDR1 is LNHDA and CDR2 is SQIVND (reference sequence).

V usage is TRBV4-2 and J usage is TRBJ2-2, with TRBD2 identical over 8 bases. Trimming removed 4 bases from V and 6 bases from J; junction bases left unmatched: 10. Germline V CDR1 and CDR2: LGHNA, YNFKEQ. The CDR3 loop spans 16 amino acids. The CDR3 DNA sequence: TGTGCCAGCAGCCCAGGACGGGAGGGGTTGGCCGGGGAGCTGTTTTTT. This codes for CASSPGREGLAGELFF.

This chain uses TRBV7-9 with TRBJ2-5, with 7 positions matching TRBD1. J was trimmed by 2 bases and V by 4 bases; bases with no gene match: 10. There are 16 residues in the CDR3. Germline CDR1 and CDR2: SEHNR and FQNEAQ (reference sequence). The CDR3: CASSYRTGVLQETQYF. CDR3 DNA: TGTGCCAGCAGCTACCGGACAGGAGTCCTTCAAGAGACCCAGTACTTC.

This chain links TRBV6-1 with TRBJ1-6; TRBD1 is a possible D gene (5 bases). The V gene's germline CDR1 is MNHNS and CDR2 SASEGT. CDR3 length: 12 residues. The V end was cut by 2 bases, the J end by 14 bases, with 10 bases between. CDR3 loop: CASSERGWTLHF. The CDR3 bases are TGTGCCAGCAGTGAACGGGGGTGGACCCTCCACTTT.

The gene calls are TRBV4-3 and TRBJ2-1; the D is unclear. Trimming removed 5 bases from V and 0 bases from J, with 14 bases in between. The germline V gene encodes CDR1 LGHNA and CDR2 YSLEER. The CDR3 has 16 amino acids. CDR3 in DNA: TGCGCCAGCAGCGCCACGGCGGAAAGCTCCTACAATGAGCAGTTCTTC. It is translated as CASSATAESSYNEQFF.

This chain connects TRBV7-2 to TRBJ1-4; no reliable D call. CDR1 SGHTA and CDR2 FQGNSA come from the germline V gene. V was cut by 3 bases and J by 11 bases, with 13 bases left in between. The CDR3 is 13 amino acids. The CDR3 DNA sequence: TGTGCCAGCAGCTTCCGGGATCTGGATAAACTGTTTTTT. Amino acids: CASSFRDLDKLFF.

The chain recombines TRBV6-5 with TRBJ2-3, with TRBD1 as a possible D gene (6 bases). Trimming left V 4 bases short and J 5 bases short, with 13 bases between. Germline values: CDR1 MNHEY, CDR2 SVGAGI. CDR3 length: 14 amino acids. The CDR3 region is CASSWWGREDTQYF. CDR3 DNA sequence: TGTGCCAGCAGTTGGTGGGGGCGCGAAGATACGCAGTATTTT.

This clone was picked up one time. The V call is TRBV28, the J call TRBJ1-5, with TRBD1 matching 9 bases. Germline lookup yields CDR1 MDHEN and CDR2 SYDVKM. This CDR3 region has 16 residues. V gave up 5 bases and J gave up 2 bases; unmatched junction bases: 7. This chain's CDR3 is CASSHHRQGGNQPQHF. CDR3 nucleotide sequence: TGTGCCAGCAGTCACCACCGACAGGGGGGCAATCAGCCCCAGCATTTT.

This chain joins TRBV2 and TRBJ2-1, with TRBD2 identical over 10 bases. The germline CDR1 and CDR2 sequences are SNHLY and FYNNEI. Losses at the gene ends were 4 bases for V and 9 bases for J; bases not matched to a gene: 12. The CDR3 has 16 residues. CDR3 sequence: CASSVSSGRLSGEQFF. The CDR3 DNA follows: TGTGCCAGCAGTGTCTCTAGCGGGAGATTGTCGGGTGAGCAGTTCTTC.